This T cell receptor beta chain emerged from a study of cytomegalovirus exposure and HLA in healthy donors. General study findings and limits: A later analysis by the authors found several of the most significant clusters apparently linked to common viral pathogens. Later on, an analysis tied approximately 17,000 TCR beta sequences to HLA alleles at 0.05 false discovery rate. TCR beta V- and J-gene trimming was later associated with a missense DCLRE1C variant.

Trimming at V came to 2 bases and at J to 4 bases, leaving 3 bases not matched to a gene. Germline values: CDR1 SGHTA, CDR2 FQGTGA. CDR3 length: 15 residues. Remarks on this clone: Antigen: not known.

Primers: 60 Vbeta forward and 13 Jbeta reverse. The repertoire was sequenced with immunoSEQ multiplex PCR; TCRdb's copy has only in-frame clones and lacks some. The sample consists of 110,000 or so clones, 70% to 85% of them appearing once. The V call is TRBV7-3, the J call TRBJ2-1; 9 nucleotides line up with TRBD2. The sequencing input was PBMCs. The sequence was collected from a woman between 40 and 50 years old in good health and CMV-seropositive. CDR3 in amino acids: CASSLSAGGYNEQFF. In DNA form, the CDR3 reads TGTGCCAGCAGCTTATCGGCGGGAGGGTACAATGAGCAGTTCTTC.